Below, 25 T cell receptor beta chains from the same sample are listed, as sequenced in a study of control samples from healthy donors and cancer patients. The protocol was immunoSEQ multiplex PCR, while the TCRdb copy is restricted to in-frame clones and leaves out a portion. This table holds under 200,000 clones, over 90% found once. The sample consisted of blood. Receptor source: a woman aged 30 to 39 in good health.

This chain joins TRBV5-6 and TRBJ1-5; no reliable D call. The CDR3 has 13 amino acids. Between the trimmed V and J ends, which lost 1 base and 8 bases, there was a span of 10 bases. Germline-derived CDR1 and CDR2 are SGHDT and YYEEEE. CDR3: CASSLYSREPQHF. The CDR3, as DNA: TGTGCCAGCAGCTTGTATTCGCGGGAGCCCCAGCATTTT. The variable domain in full, completed from reference TRBV5-6 and TRBJ1-5, reads DAGVTQSPTHLIKTRGQQVTLRCSPKSGHDTVSWYQQALGQGPQFIFQYYEEEERQRGNFPDRFSGHQFPNYSSELNVNALLLGDSALYLCASSLYSREPQHFGDGTRLSIL.

The rearrangement links TRBV7-8 to TRBJ2-2; 10 bases are a match to TRBD1. Losses at the gene ends were 3 bases for V and 5 bases for J; bases not matched to a gene: 3. This CDR3 has 15 amino acids. Germline loops: CDR1 SGHVS, CDR2 FQNEAQ. CDR3 sequence (DNA): TGTGCCAGCAGCTTCAGGACAGGGGGTACCGGGGAGCTGTTTTTT. The encoded protein is CASSFRTGGTGELFF.

A word on this clone: The junction shows a germline mismatch at one end, possibly a read error. V usage is TRBV6-1 and J usage is TRBJ2-4; D ambiguous. The germline CDR1 and CDR2 sequences are MNHNS and SASEGT. There are 11 residues in the CDR3. This CDR3 reads CASSDPEVAHF. The CDR3, as DNA: TGTGCCAGCAGTGATCCTGAGGTTGCCCACTTC.

The chain has TRBV5-6 and TRBJ2-1; TRBD2 matches at 13 bases. J gave up 4 bases and V 0 bases, and 1 base lay outside the gene matches. The CDR3 has 16 amino acids. The germline gives CDR1 SGHDT, CDR2 YYEEEE. CDR3 DNA sequence: TGTGCCAGCAGCTTGGGACTAGCGGGGGGTTACAATGAGCAGTTCTTC. This sequence encodes CASSLGLAGGYNEQFF.

This clone was picked up one time. The chain couples TRBV30 to TRBJ1-2; D unclear. CDR3 length equals 11 residues. V gave up 3 bases and J gave up 7 bases, with 9 bases separating them. Germline-derived CDR1 and CDR2 are GTSNPN and SVGIG (reference sequence). CDR3 sequence reads: CAWRKGGGYTF. The CDR3 nucleotides are TGTGCCTGGAGGAAGGGAGGTGGCTACACCTTC. Full variable domain (missing parts from reference TRBV30 and TRBJ1-2): SQTIHQWPATLVQPVGSPLSLECTVEGTSNPNLYWYRQAAGRGLQLLFYSVGIGQISSEVPQNLSASRPQDRQFILSSKKLLLSDSGFYLCAWRKGGGYTFGSGTRLTVV.

J is TRBJ1-2 and V is TRBV5-1, with a tentative D call TRBD1 (6 bases). The CDR3 extends over 14 amino acids. The V and J ends lost 2 bases and 8 bases respectively, with 16 bases between them. CDR1 is SGHRS and CDR2 is YFSETQ in the germline V gene. CDR3: CASSFFRGAGGYTF. The CDR3 DNA is TGCGCCAGCAGCTTCTTCAGGGGAGCAGGAGGCTACACCTTC.

The chain carries TRBV28 and TRBJ1-2, with no clear D. V dropped 7 bases and J dropped 1 base, with 13 bases sitting between them. From germline, CDR1 is MDHEN and CDR2 SYDVKM. CDR3 length: 14 amino acids. CDR3 region: CASTGLHLNYGYTF. The CDR3 nucleotides read TGTGCCAGCACCGGACTTCACCTTAACTATGGCTACACCTTC.

The V call is TRBV27, the J call TRBJ1-2; 7 bases line up with TRBD1. Germline V lookup: CDR1 MNHEY, CDR2 SMNVEV (reference sequence). There are 15 residues in the CDR3. Germline trimming cut 2 bases from V and 8 bases from J; bases unmatched to any gene: 11. The CDR3 spells CASSLGAQGLRGYTF. The CDR3 coding sequence is TGTGCCAGCAGTTTAGGCGCACAGGGGCTCCGGGGCTACACCTTC.

V and J are TRBV18 and TRBJ1-2; 10 positions match TRBD1. The CDR3 has 16 residues. The V gene's germline CDR1 is KGHSH and CDR2 LQKENI. The V segment lost 4 bases and the J segment 3 bases; nucleotides outside the gene matches: 8. CDR3 nucleotides: TGTGCCAGCTCACTACAAATGACAGGGGGCGACTATGGCTACACCTTC. Protein sequence: CASSLQMTGGDYGYTF. The variable domain in full, completed from reference TRBV18 and TRBJ1-2, reads NAGVMQNPRHLVRRRGQEARLRCSPMKGHSHVYWYRQLPEEGLKFMVYLQKENIIDESGMPKERFSAEFPKEGPSILRIQQVVRGDSAAYFCASSLQMTGGDYGYTFGSGTRLTVV.

CDR3 nucleotides: TGTGCCAGCTCCCTATCGGGGCCTGGGGCCAACGTCCTGACTTTC. Amino acid sequence: CASSLSGPGANVLTF. V gene TRBV18 combines with J gene TRBJ2-6; either TRBD1 or TRBD2 may fit D (5 bases each). The germline CDR1 and CDR2 sequences are KGHSH and LQKENI. This CDR3 spans 15 amino acids. V lost 6 bases, J lost 2 bases, and 11 bases lay in between.

As regards this clone: At one end, the junction sequence differs from germline, possibly due to a read error. V gene TRBV14 combines with J gene TRBJ1-1; a weak D match, TRBD1 (5 bases). Germline values: CDR1 SGHDN, CDR2 FVKESK. This CDR3 spans 15 amino acids. In DNA form, the CDR3 reads TGTGCCAGCACCCAAAGGGGTGTCGGGAACACTGAAGCTTTCTTT. It specifies CASTQRGVGNTEAFF.

The chain links TRBV4-2 to TRBJ1-6; D possibly corresponds to TRBD1 (6 bases). The CDR3 contains 15 residues. Germline values: CDR1 LGHNA, CDR2 YNFKEQ. V shed 0 bases and J shed 6 bases, with 9 bases lying between them. The chain's CDR3 is CASSQDRGANSPLHF. CDR3 nucleotides: TGTGCCAGCAGCCAAGATCGGGGGGCTAATTCACCCCTCCACTTT.

The chain couples TRBV6-5 to TRBJ1-2, with 7 bases fitting TRBD1. This CDR3 comprises 13 residues. V was pared by 6 bases and J by 7 bases, with 8 bases of the junction left unmatched. The germline CDR1 and CDR2 sequences are MNHEY and SVGAGI. The CDR3 DNA reads TGTGCCAGCAGCCCCGGGACAGCGGCTGGCTACACCTTC. This encodes CASSPGTAAGYTF.

Concerning this clone: Distinct nucleotide sequences in the sample also encode this CDR3. The chain recombines TRBV28 with TRBJ2-5; D remains ambiguous. The CDR3 covers 13 residues. CDR1 and CDR2 (germline): MDHEN, SYDVKM. The V gene lost 2 bases and the J gene lost 2 bases, with 6 bases spanning the gap. The CDR3 here is CASSLPAQETQYF. CDR3 coding DNA: TGTGCCAGCAGTTTACCGGCACAAGAGACCCAGTACTTC.

This CDR3 reads CASRLGGYTEAFF. The CDR3 DNA reads as TGTGCCAGTAGATTAGGGGGGTACACTGAAGCTTTCTTT. This rearrangement joins TRBV19 to TRBJ1-1, with a possible D match to TRBD1 (6 bases). This CDR3 is 13 amino acids long. Trimming removed 6 bases at V and 3 bases at J, with 11 bases between. Germline loops: CDR1 LNHDA, CDR2 SQIVND (reference sequence).

CDR3 sequence: CASSNQGTQYF. The CDR3 bases are TGTGCCAGTAGCAACCAGGGGACGCAGTATTTT. This chain connects TRBV19 to TRBJ2-3; D is perhaps TRBD1 (6 bases). The CDR3 loop spans 11 amino acids. CDR1 is LNHDA, CDR2 SQIVND, per germline (reference sequence). Trimming pared 6 bases from V and 9 bases from J, leaving 10 bases between.

V and J are TRBV27 and TRBJ2-2; D gene unclear. The CDR3 consists of 15 residues. V was pared by 4 bases and J by 5 bases, with 14 bases between. The germline gives CDR1 MNHEY, CDR2 SMNVEV (reference sequence). The CDR3 region has the DNA TGTGCCAGCAGTTCCTGGGCCGGGTTTACCGGGGAGCTGTTTTTT. It specifies CASSSWAGFTGELFF.

The chain is built from TRBV5-1 and TRBJ1-5; perhaps TRBD1 as D (5 bases). The germline gives CDR1 SGHRS, CDR2 YFSETQ. V was shortened by 2 bases and J by 5 bases, with 23 bases between the two germline ends. The CDR3 runs 18 residues. Here the CDR3 reads CASSFRPLTEKNDQPQHF. The CDR3 coding sequence is TGCGCCAGCAGCTTTCGACCACTGACAGAAAAAAACGATCAGCCCCAGCATTTT.

The rearrangement joins TRBV2 to TRBJ2-1, with D possibly matching TRBD2 (6 bases). Trimming removed 8 bases from V and 9 bases from J, with 11 bases in between. The V gene's germline CDR1 is SNHLY and CDR2 FYNNEI. This CDR3 has 11 residues. The CDR3, as DNA: TGTGCCAGCCGGAGGGACCGTGAGCAGTTCTTC. Residues: CASRRDREQFF. Together with reference TRBV2 and TRBJ2-1, the CDR3 gives the full variable domain: EPEVTQTPSHQVTQMGQEVILRCVPISNHLYFYWYRQILGQKVEFLVSFYNNEISEKSEIFDDQFSVERPDGSNFTLKIRSTKLEDSAMYFCASRRDREQFFGPGTRLTVL.

This CDR3 is CASSFVTLNTGELFF. CDR3 nucleotides: TGCGCCAGCAGCTTCGTGACACTGAACACCGGGGAGCTGTTTTTT. The genes are TRBV5-1 and TRBJ2-2; D not certain. This CDR3 contains 15 residues. CDR1 and CDR2 (germline): SGHRS, YFSETQ. The V and J ends lost 2 bases and 1 base respectively, with 9 bases between them.

This clone was found once. Other nucleotide sequences from this sample produce the same CDR3. The chain recombines TRBV18 with TRBJ1-1, with D perhaps matching TRBD1 (6 bases). CDR3 length: 14 amino acids. Germline CDR1 is KGHSH and CDR2 is LQKENI. V gave up 3 bases and J gave up 0 bases, with 8 bases separating them. CDR3 region: CASSPQGMNTEAFF. The CDR3 bases are TGTGCCAGCTCACCGCAGGGGATGAACACTGAAGCTTTCTTT. Filled out from reference TRBV18 and TRBJ1-1, the complete variable domain reads NAGVMQNPRHLVRRRGQEARLRCSPMKGHSHVYWYRQLPEEGLKFMVYLQKENIIDESGMPKERFSAEFPKEGPSILRIQQVVRGDSAAYFCASSPQGMNTEAFFGQGTRLTVV.

The V call is TRBV6-5, the J call TRBJ1-5; D not resolved. The CDR3 sequence is 15 residues long. The germline V gene has CDR1 MNHEY and CDR2 SVGAGI. The germline V and J ends were trimmed by 0 bases and 5 bases, with 11 bases remaining between them. The CDR3 bases are TGTGCCAGCAGTTACTCGAGTACAGTACATCAGCCCCAGCATTTT. Its protein is CASSYSSTVHQPQHF.

The chain combines TRBV18 with TRBJ1-2; D is unresolved. Trimming took 3 bases from V and 8 from J, leaving 16 bases between them. The CDR3 totals 14 residues. Germline V lookup: CDR1 KGHSH, CDR2 LQKENI. Here the CDR3 DNA reads TGTGCCAGCTCACCTCGAAACCCCGATACGGGCTACACCTTC. Translating gives CASSPRNPDTGYTF.

The gene calls are TRBV5-6 and TRBJ1-1; D unclear. V lost 0 bases, J lost 1 base, and 10 bases lay in between. This CDR3 is built from 15 residues. Germline V gives CDR1 SGHDT, CDR2 YYEEEE. The chain's CDR3 is CASSLDLRGNTEAFF. The CDR3 nucleotides are TGTGCCAGCAGCTTGGATCTCAGAGGGAACACTGAAGCTTTCTTT.

The rearrangement links TRBV11-2 to TRBJ1-2, with 11 bases matching TRBD1. The V gene's germline CDR1 is SGHAT and CDR2 FQNNGV. The V gene end was trimmed by 5 bases and the J gene end by 7 bases; junction bases not matched to a gene: 9. The CDR3 contains 15 residues. For the CDR3, the DNA is TGTGCCAGCAGCCCCGGGACAGGGGGGATTGGTGGCTACACCTTC. Amino acid sequence: CASSPGTGGIGGYTF.